These 27 T cell receptor beta chains came from one sample sequenced in a study of blood T cell repertoires in COVID-19. Generated by immunoSEQ multiplex PCR, the TCRdb table keeps only in-frame clones and is missing some. The data show some 300,000 clones, approximately 90% seen once. The sequenced sample was peripheral blood. Source of these receptors: a woman aged 45-59 years with COVID-19, enrolled during active disease.

The chain has TRBV29-1 and TRBJ2-7; 9 bases are shared with TRBD1. V gave up 2 bases and J gave up 1 base; unmatched junction bases: 9. CDR3 length: 16 residues. Germline V gene sequence: CDR1 SQVTM, CDR2 ANQGSEA. The CDR3 DNA reads as TGCAGCGTTGAAATATGGCAGACAGGGGGGTCCTACGAGCAGTACTTC. It translates to CSVEIWQTGGSYEQYF.

The rearrangement joins TRBV5-1 to TRBJ2-7; D is unclear. V was clipped by 0 bases and J by 0 bases, with 4 bases between them. This CDR3 spans 13 amino acids. The germline V gene encodes CDR1 SGHRS and CDR2 YFSETQ. CDR3 in amino acids: CASSLESSYEQYF. The CDR3 region has the DNA TGCGCCAGCAGCTTGGAGAGCTCCTACGAGCAGTACTTC.

The chain employs TRBV5-1 and TRBJ2-5; 9 bases agree with TRBD1. The V gene end was trimmed by 6 bases and the J gene end by 1 base; junction bases not matched to a gene: 10. The CDR3 has 16 amino acids. Germline CDR1 and CDR2: SGHRS and YFSETQ. CDR3 amino acids: CASNQPDRGTQETQYF. DNA of the CDR3: TGCGCCAGCAACCAACCTGACAGGGGGACCCAAGAGACCCAGTACTTC.

Concerning this clone: Because the CDR3's place on the DNA is in doubt, the DNA is left out and the CDR3 is given as listed by TCRdb. The genes are TRBV7-8 and TRBJ2-1; the table's D call, TRBD2, has no DNA check behind it. From germline, CDR1 is SGHVS and CDR2 FQNEAQ. Termini included, the CDR3 measures 16 amino acids. The CDR3 protein is CASSQRRAGGGNEQFF.

Written as DNA, the CDR3 is TGTGCCAGCAGCTTAGACGGGGGGTATGGCTACACCTTC. This encodes CASSLDGGYGYTF. V usage is TRBV11-2 and J usage is TRBJ1-2, with a weak D call TRBD1 (5 bases). Between the trimmed V and J ends, which lost 0 bases and 5 bases, there was a span of 7 bases. This CDR3 has 13 amino acids. Germline V gene sequence: CDR1 SGHAT, CDR2 FQNNGV.

The chain links TRBV7-2 to TRBJ2-1; 10 bases match TRBD2. The CDR3 consists of 18 residues. The V segment lost 3 bases and the J segment 7 bases; nucleotides outside the gene matches: 15. In germline, CDR1 is SGHTA, CDR2 FQGNSA. Here the CDR3 DNA reads TGTGCCAGCAGCTTGGCAATACCCCGGCTAGCGGGGGAAAATGAGCAGTTCTTC. As protein: CASSLAIPRLAGENEQFF. The variable domain in full, completed from reference TRBV7-2 and TRBJ2-1, reads GAGVSQSPSNKVTEKGKDVELRCDPISGHTALYWYRQSLGQGLEFLIYFQGNSAPDKSGLPSDRFSAERTGGSVSTLTIQRTQQEDSAVYLCASSLAIPRLAGENEQFFGPGTRLTVL.

This clone was seen only once. The V and J genes are TRBV24-1 and TRBJ2-2; D perhaps matches TRBD1 (6 bases). CDR3 length equals 16 residues. Germline CDR1 and CDR2: KGHDR and SFDVKD. Trimming stripped 2 bases from V and 0 bases from J, with 9 bases between. DNA of the CDR3: TGTGCCACCAGTGATTACAGGGCCCCGAACACCGGGGAGCTGTTTTTT. It yields the protein CATSDYRAPNTGELFF.

The CDR3 DNA follows: TGTGCCAGCCGTCGAACCGGGACACCTAACTATGGCTACACCTTC. Protein: CASRRTGTPNYGYTF. The V gene is TRBV6-5, the J gene TRBJ1-2; possible D gene TRBD1, 6 bases. The V gene lost 8 bases and the J gene lost 0 bases, with 16 bases spanning the gap. CDR1 and CDR2 (germline): MNHEY, SVGAGI. The CDR3 runs 15 residues.

CDR3: CASSLGTSGRVDEQFF. The CDR3 DNA follows: TGTGCCAGCAGCCTCGGGACTAGCGGGAGGGTTGATGAGCAGTTCTTC. The rearrangement links TRBV7-3 to TRBJ2-1, with 16 bases that match TRBD2. CDR3 length: 16 amino acids. Germline CDR1 is SGHTA and CDR2 is FQGTGA. V lost 5 bases and J lost 8; bases outside the gene matches: 6.

J is TRBJ1-2 and V is TRBV6-5; D is ambiguous. Germline CDR1 MNHEY, CDR2 SVGAGI. The CDR3 extends over 15 amino acids. V was trimmed by 0 bases and J by 0 bases, leaving 8 bases between them. The CDR3 DNA is TGTGCCAGCAGTTACTCTGGGCCTTCTAACTATGGCTACACCTTC. This gives the protein CASSYSGPSNYGYTF.

This clone was seen a few times. The chain recombines TRBV30 with TRBJ1-5, with 8 bases fitting TRBD1. V lost 3 bases, J lost 0 bases, and 1 base stayed unmatched. This CDR3 has 14 residues. Germline CDR1 GTSNPN, CDR2 SVGIG (reference sequence). Here the CDR3 DNA reads TGTGCCTGGAGCGGACAGGGTAGCAATCAGCCCCAGCATTTT. As protein: CAWSGQGSNQPQHF.

V is TRBV20-1 and J is TRBJ2-3; no definite D call. The CDR3 is 11 amino acids. V lost 2 bases and J lost 5, with 5 bases in between. Germline V CDR1 and CDR2: DFQATT, SNEGSKA (reference sequence). The CDR3 region has the DNA TGCAGTGCTAGACTAGGAGATACGCAGTATTTT. Translated, it gives CSARLGDTQYF.

This clone was seen only once. The genes are TRBV29-1 and TRBJ2-1; 7 nucleotides line up with TRBD2. With V trimmed by 6 bases and J by 15 bases, 23 bases remained unmatched. Germline V gene lookup returns CDR1 SQVTM and CDR2 ANQGSEA. The CDR3 consists of 15 residues. This CDR3 reads CSVQREGPQLVRRFF. For the CDR3, the DNA is TGCAGCGTCCAGAGGGAGGGTCCACAACTAGTACGCCGGTTCTTC.

The chain couples TRBV6-5 to TRBJ1-1; TRBD1 matches at 7 bases. Germline loops: CDR1 MNHEY, CDR2 SVGAGI. The CDR3 sequence is 13 residues long. After removal of 7 bases from V and 2 bases from J, the junction contained 4 bases not matched to a gene. CDR3 nucleotides: TGTGCCAGCACCCGGACAGGCAACACTGAAGCTTTCTTT. The encoded protein is CASTRTGNTEAFF.

The CDR3 spells CSVEPRATGELFF. DNA of the CDR3: TGCAGCGTTGAACCCAGGGCCACCGGGGAGCTGTTTTTT. This rearrangement joins TRBV29-1 to TRBJ2-2, with D perhaps TRBD1 (5 bases). The CDR3 is made up of 13 amino acids. CDR1 and CDR2 from the germline V gene are SQVTM and ANQGSEA. Trimming removed 2 bases from V and 4 bases from J, with 8 bases in between.

The rearrangement joins TRBV6-5 to TRBJ1-4; no definite D call. CDR1 MNHEY and CDR2 SVGAGI come from the germline V gene. This CDR3 contains 12 residues. Trimming cost V 7 bases and J 11 bases, with 14 bases left between them. The CDR3 spells CASTRSYEKLFF. As DNA, the CDR3 is TGTGCCAGCACGAGATCCTACGAGAAACTGTTTTTT.

The chain links TRBV5-4 to TRBJ2-5, with 8 bases that match TRBD1. The CDR3 has 13 residues. CDR1 SGHNT and CDR2 YYREEE come from the germline V gene (reference sequence). V shed 4 bases, J shed 5 bases, and the junction held 4 bases outside the gene matches. In DNA, the CDR3 is TGTGCCAGCAGCCGGACAGGGATGGAGACCCAGTACTTC. Translating it yields CASSRTGMETQYF.

The rearrangement joins TRBV6-5 to TRBJ2-7, with D possibly being TRBD1 (6 bases). The CDR3 loop spans 13 amino acids. V dropped 6 bases and J dropped 2 bases, with 11 bases sitting between them. Germline V gene lookup returns CDR1 MNHEY and CDR2 SVGAGI. CDR3 region: CASRLTGTYEQYF. CDR3 bases: TGTGCCAGCAGATTGACAGGAACCTACGAGCAGTACTTC.

The chain joins TRBV10-3 to TRBJ2-7; 9 bases match TRBD1. CDR3 length: 13 residues. V dropped 6 bases and J dropped 4; count of bases not matched to a gene: 4. The germline V gene encodes CDR1 ENHRY and CDR2 SYGVKD. The CDR3 bases are TGTGCCATCAGACCGGGACAGGGATACGAGCAGTACTTC. Translating it yields CAIRPGQGYEQYF.

The chain is built from TRBV11-2 and TRBJ2-5, with D hard to call. The CDR3 runs to 14 residues. The germline V gene encodes CDR1 SGHAT and CDR2 FQNNGV. The ends were cut back, 0 bases at V and 7 bases at J, with 12 bases in the middle. In nucleotides, the CDR3 is TGTGCCAGCAGCTTAGATAATCTAGACGTGACCCAGTACTTC. Protein product: CASSLDNLDVTQYF.

This sequence joins TRBV10-3 and TRBJ1-1; 7 bases match TRBD1. The CDR3 extends over 13 amino acids. CDR1 ENHRY and CDR2 SYGVKD come from the germline V gene. The J segment lost 5 bases and the V segment lost 10 bases, leaving 10 bases of the junction unmatched. The CDR3 protein is CATGDSLGTEAFF. The CDR3 bases are TGTGCCACCGGGGACAGCCTCGGGACTGAAGCTTTCTTT.

The chain joins TRBV27 to TRBJ2-1, with D possibly being TRBD2 (6 bases). The CDR3 spans 13 residues. With 6 bases removed from V and 2 bases from J, the gap between germline ends came to 8 bases. The germline gives CDR1 MNHEY, CDR2 SMNVEV (reference sequence). CDR3 DNA: TGTGCCAGCAGCGGGAGTCCCTACAATGAGCAGTTCTTC. Its translation: CASSGSPYNEQFF.

The count of this clone is one. The genes are TRBV19 and TRBJ1-4; TRBD1 is a possible D gene (6 bases). The length of the CDR3 is 15 residues. V was trimmed by 1 base and J by 8 bases, leaving 14 bases between them. In germline, CDR1 is LNHDA, CDR2 SQIVND (reference sequence). Written as DNA, the CDR3 is TGTGCCAGTAGTATAGGGGGGCGGCCGGGCGAAAAACTGTTTTTT. It encodes CASSIGGRPGEKLFF.

The genes are TRBV2 and TRBJ1-5; D ambiguous. The germline V gene encodes CDR1 SNHLY and CDR2 FYNNEI. V lost 2 bases, J lost 5 bases, and 7 bases lay in between. The CDR3 loop spans 13 amino acids. The CDR3 DNA sequence: TGTGCCAGCAGTGAAAGCGGTTATCAGCCCCAGCATTTT. It is translated as CASSESGYQPQHF.

This clone was detected only once. This rearrangement joins TRBV12-3 or TRBV12-4 to TRBJ1-1, with unresolved D. The CDR3 loop spans 11 amino acids. V was trimmed by 0 bases and J by 10 bases, leaving 6 bases between them. The CDR3 nucleotides are TGTGCCAGCAGTTTAGCACGAGGAGCTTTCTTT. This codes for CASSLARGAFF.

The V call is TRBV6-5, the J call TRBJ1-2; no clear D. This CDR3 has 11 residues. The germline CDR1 and CDR2 sequences are MNHEY and SVGAGI. Trimming removed 4 bases at V and 9 bases at J, with 9 bases between. The CDR3 sequence: CASSSRESYTF. The CDR3 region has the DNA TGTGCCAGCAGTTCACGAGAAAGCTACACCTTC.

The CDR3 spells CASSITSSYNEQFF. CDR3 bases: TGTGCCAGTAGTATAACTAGCTCCTACAATGAGCAGTTCTTC. The chain employs TRBV19 and TRBJ2-1, with a weak D call TRBD2 (5 bases). The CDR3 spans 14 residues. V was trimmed by 2 bases and J by 0 bases, leaving 5 bases between them. The germline V gene encodes CDR1 LNHDA and CDR2 SQIVND (reference sequence).